What follows is one TCR beta chain and its context. Its antigen is not known. This specimen includes other DNA sequences encoding the same CDR3. The data derive from a study of cytomegalovirus exposure and HLA in healthy donors. Overall study context: For the approximately 410 genotyped donors, 65% to 90% fell within the Caucasian-associated ancestry cluster.

This PCR relied on a set of 60 Vbeta primers and 13 Jbeta primers. Method: immunoSEQ multiplex PCR; TCRdb's copy keeps in-frame clones and lacks some. This table has approximately 260,000 clones, about 93% appearing once. Study-wide findings and caveats: Earlier analysis yielded a pattern in which most TCR beta V segments were productive about 87% or about 30% of the time. The study flagged some 170 TCR beta chains as cytomegalovirus-associated.

The V and J ends lost 0 bases and 3 bases, in that order; junction bases with no gene match: 3. CDR3 length: 15 amino acids. Germline V gene lookup returns CDR1 MGHRA and CDR2 YSYEKL. Sequenced input: PBMCs. The TCR originated in a girl aged 2 to 9 in good health and CMV-seronegative. The V call is TRBV4-1, the J call TRBJ2-7; 9 bases map to TRBD1. The CDR3 protein is CASSQEGTGIYEQYF. The CDR3 DNA reads TGCGCCAGCAGCCAAGAGGGGACAGGGATCTACGAGCAGTACTTC.